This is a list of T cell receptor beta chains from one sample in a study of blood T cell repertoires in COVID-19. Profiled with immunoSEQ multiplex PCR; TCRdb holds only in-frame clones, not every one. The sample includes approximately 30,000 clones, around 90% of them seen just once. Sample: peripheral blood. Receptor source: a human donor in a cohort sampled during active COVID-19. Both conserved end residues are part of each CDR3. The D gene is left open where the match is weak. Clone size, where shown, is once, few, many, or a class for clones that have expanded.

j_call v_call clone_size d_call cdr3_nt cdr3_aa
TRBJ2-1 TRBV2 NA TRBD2 TGTGCCACCGGGCGGGGGGGGAACAATGAGCAGTTCTTC CATGRGGNNEQFF
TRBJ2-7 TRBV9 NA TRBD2 TGTGCCAGCAGCGTAGGGACTAGCGGGGAGTACGAGCAGTACTTC CASSVGTSGEYEQYF
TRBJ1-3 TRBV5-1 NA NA TGCGCCAGCAGCTTGAGTGGTGACAGCGGAAACACCATATATTTT CASSLSGDSGNTIYF
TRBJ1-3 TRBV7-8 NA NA TGTGCCAGCAGCCCCAGGCACCTCTACTCTGGAAACACCATATATTTT CASSPRHLYSGNTIYF
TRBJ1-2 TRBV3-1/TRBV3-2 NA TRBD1 TGTGCCAGCAGCTCAAACTACTGGGACAGGGGATACACCTTC CASSSNYWDRGYTF
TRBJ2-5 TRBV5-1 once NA TGCGCCAGCAGCAAGGACATGGGTTTGGGGACCCAGTACTTC CASSKDMGLGTQYF
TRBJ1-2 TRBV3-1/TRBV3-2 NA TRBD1 TGTGCCAGCAGCCAAGTAGGCGGGACAGGGCCCTCTAACTATGGCTACACCTTC CASSQVGGTGPSNYGYTF
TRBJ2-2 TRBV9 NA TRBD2 TGTGCCAGTACGCCTAAAAGCGGGGGGGCCGGGGAGCTGTTTTTT CASTPKSGGAGELFF
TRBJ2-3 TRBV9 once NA TGTGCCAGCAGTGGGGGCCGCGCAGATACGCAGTATTTT CASSGGRADTQYF
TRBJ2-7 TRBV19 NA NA TGTGCCAGTAGTACACAGGGTGAGGGGACCTACGAGCAGTACTTC CASSTQGEGTYEQYF
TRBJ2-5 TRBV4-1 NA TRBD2 TGCGCCAGCAGCCATGGGCTAGGACTAGCGGGGGAAGAGACCCAGTACTTC CASSHGLGLAGEETQYF
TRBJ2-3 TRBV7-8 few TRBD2 TGTGCCAGCAGCCCGCGGACTAGCGGGGGCCGCACGCAGTATTTT CASSPRTSGGRTQYF
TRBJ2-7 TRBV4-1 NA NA TGCGCCAGCAGCCAAGAGGGCAGGGCCTACGAGCAGTACTTC CASSQEGRAYEQYF
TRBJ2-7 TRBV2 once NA TGTGCCAGCAGTGACCAGGGCGATAGCTCCTACGAGCAGTACTTC CASSDQGDSSYEQYF
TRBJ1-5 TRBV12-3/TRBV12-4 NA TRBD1 TGTGCCAGCAGTTTAGTGGGACAGGGAGCCCAGCATTTT CASSLVGQGAQHF
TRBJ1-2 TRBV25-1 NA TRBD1 TGTGCCAGCAGTGAATCATTGAACAGGGGGGTACGCTACACCTTC CASSESLNRGVRYTF
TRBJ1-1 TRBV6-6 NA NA TGTGCCAGCAGTTACTCCCGGGGGTCGATCACTGAAGCTTTCTTT CASSYSRGSITEAFF
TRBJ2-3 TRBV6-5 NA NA TGTGCCAGCAGTTATCCGGGCACAGATACGCAGTATTTT CASSYPGTDTQYF
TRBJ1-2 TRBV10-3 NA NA TGTGCCATCAGTGAAACCCAGACACGGTCCGGTGGCTACACCTTC CAISETQTRSGGYTF
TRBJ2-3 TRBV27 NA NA TGTGCCAGCAGTTTGGTCAGGGCGGGGGATACGCAGTATTTT CASSLVRAGDTQYF
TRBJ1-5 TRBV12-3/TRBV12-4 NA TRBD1 TGTGCCAGCAGCCCTGACAGGGCTCAGCCCCAGCATTTT CASSPDRAQPQHF
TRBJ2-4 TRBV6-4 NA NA TGTGCCAGCCCCGACAGAGCCAAAAACATTCAGTACTTC CASPDRAKNIQYF
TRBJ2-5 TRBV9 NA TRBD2 TGTGCCAGCAGCGTCTCCTGGACTAGCGCGGAGACCCAGTACTTC CASSVSWTSAETQYF
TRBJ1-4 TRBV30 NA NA TGTGCCTGGAGTCCCCACAGGGTGGGCGAAAAACTGTTTTTT CAWSPHRVGEKLFF
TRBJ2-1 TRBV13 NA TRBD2 TGTGCCAGCAGCTTAACAGTAGCGGGGCAGTTCTTC CASSLTVAGQFF
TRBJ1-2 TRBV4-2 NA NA TGTGCCAGCAGCCAAGATTCGACAGGTCAGACGTATGGCTACACCTTC CASSQDSTGQTYGYTF
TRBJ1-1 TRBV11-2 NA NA TGTGCCAGCAGCTTATTTATGGGGGGAAACCCCCCGAACACTGAAGCTTTCTTT CASSLFMGGNPPNTEAFF
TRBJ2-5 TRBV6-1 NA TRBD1 TGTGCCAGCAGTGAAAGGCAGGGGGACCAAGAGACCCAGTACTTC CASSERQGDQETQYF
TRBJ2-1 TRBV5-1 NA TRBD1 TGCGCCAGCAGCTTGCTGGGACAGGGGGTAGGCGGGTTGTCCTACAATGAGCAGTTCTTC CASSLLGQGVGGLSYNEQFF
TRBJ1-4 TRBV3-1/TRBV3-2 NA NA TGTGCCAGCAGCCCCGTGGAAAACCGGGGTGAAAAACTGTTTTTT CASSPVENRGEKLFF
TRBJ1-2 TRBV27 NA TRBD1 TGTGCCAGCAGGAAAACAGGGGTGGATGGCTACACCTTC CASRKTGVDGYTF
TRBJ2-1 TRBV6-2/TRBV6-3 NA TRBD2 TGTGCCAGCAGTTACCCAAAAGGTCCTAGCGGGGGTCCGAGCTCCTACAATGAGCAGTTCTTC CASSYPKGPSGGPSSYNEQFF
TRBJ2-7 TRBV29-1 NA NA TGCAGCGGAGCAGGGCCTTCCTACGAGCAGTACTTC CSGAGPSYEQYF
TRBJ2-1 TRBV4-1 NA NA TGCGCCAGCAGCCTACAACCCCACAATGAGCAGTTCTTC CASSLQPHNEQFF
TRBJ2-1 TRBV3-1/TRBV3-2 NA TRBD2 TGTGCCAGCAGCCCTCTCCTAGCGGACTCCTACAATGAGCAGTTCTTC CASSPLLADSYNEQFF
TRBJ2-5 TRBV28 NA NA TGTGCCAGCAGCGCCTCCCTCTCCCTTGGGAGTCTTCAAGAGACCCAGTACTTC CASSASLSLGSLQETQYF
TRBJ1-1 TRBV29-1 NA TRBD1 TGCAGCGTGTTGGACAGGCCCATGAACACTGAAGCTTTCTTT CSVLDRPMNTEAFF
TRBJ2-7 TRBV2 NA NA TGTGCCAGCAGGGAGGGACCTGCAATCTACGAGCAGTACTTC CASREGPAIYEQYF
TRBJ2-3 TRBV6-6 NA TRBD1 TGTGCCAGCAGATTGACAGGGAGCACAGATACGCAGTATTTT CASRLTGSTDTQYF
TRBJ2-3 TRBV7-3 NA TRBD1 TGTGCCAGCAGCGAGAATAGAGCACAGGGGGGCACAGATACGCAGTATTTT CASSENRAQGGTDTQYF
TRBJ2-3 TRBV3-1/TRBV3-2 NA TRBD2 TGTGCCAGCAGCCAAAGCGGGGGGGATGCGCAGTATTTT CASSQSGGDAQYF
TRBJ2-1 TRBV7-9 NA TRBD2 TGTGCCAGCAGCCAAGTTCGCGGGGGGCCGGAGAGAGGTGATGAGCAGTTCTTC CASSQVRGGPERGDEQFF
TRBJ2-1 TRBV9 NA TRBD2 TGTGCCAGCAGCGTAGGTCCAGCGGGCGGGGGCAATGAGCAGTTCTTC CASSVGPAGGGNEQFF
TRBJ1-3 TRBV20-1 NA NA TGCAGTGCCAACTATGGAAACACCATATATTTT CSANYGNTIYF
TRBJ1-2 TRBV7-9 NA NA TGTGCCAGCAGCTTAGCCAGATTCTACACCTTC CASSLARFYTF
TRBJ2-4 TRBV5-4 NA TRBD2 TGTGCCAGCAGTCGGGGGGGGCCTGACTTAGCCAAAAACATTCAGTACTTC CASSRGGPDLAKNIQYF